Below, one T cell receptor (beta chain) is given with its context. Its antigen is undetermined. Both 60 Vbeta primers and 13 Jbeta primers went into the PCR. TCRdb keeps only in-frame clones here, not all; method: immunoSEQ multiplex PCR. The table lists 150,000 to 200,000 clones, more than 70% of them singletons. The sample is drawn from a study of cytomegalovirus exposure and HLA in healthy donors. Overall study: Tens of millions of unique TCRs, all from HLA-typed donors, were included in an early release of the data.

Overall study findings and caveats: Most likely, a cluster of highly shared sequence variants arose as a sequencing artifact. In terms of immune exposure information, only CMV serostatus was available. Sequencing depth roughly uniform across donors was assumed in presence/absence analyses.

Trimming cost V 1 base and J 4 bases; bases outside gene matches: 2. CDR1 and CDR2 from the germline V gene are MNHNS and SASEGT. CDR3 length: 14 amino acids. Sequenced material: PBMCs. The V call is TRBV6-1, the J call TRBJ2-5, with TRBD2 matching over 8 bases. The TCR comes from a man aged 40-49 years in good health and CMV-seropositive. The CDR3 sequence: CASSEVLAGETQYF. The CDR3 region has the DNA TGTGCCAGCAGTGAAGTCCTAGCGGGAGAGACCCAGTACTTC.